One sample yielded the 17 T cell receptor beta chains listed below, sequenced in a study of CD8 T cells in ankylosing spondylitis. TCRdb ran MiXCR on the 5' RACE reads and lists one entry per CDR3 protein. The repertoire holds about 240,000 distinct CDR3 sequences, with approximately 11% as singletons. The sample taken for sequencing was blood, either unsorted or a sorted T cell fraction (not recorded which). These receptors all come from a male donor with ankylosing spondylitis or in good health (not recorded which).

The CDR3 DNA follows: TGTGCCAGCAGCAAGGGGAGCGGGGGGGCACAAGAGACCCAGTACTTC. It translates to CASSKGSGGAQETQYF. The rearrangement uses TRBV11-3 and TRBJ2-5; TRBD2 aligns across 10 bases. CDR1 is SGHNT and CDR2 is YENEEA in the germline V gene. V gave up 5 bases and J gave up 2 bases; unmatched junction bases: 8. The CDR3 covers 16 residues. The variable domain in full, completed from reference TRBV11-3 and TRBJ2-5, reads EAGVVQSPRYKIIEKKQPVAFWCNPISGHNTLYWYLQNLGQGPELLIRYENEEAVDDSQLPKDRFSAERLKGVDSTLKIQPAELGDSAVYLCASSKGSGGAQETQYFGPGTRLLVL.

The chain uses TRBV29-1 and TRBJ2-1; 9 nucleotides align to TRBD1. CDR1 is SQVTM, CDR2 ANQGSEA, per germline. The J segment lost 5 bases and the V segment lost 8 bases, leaving 4 bases of the junction unmatched. The CDR3 is 12 residues long. CDR3 coding DNA: TGCAGCCTATGGGACAGGGACAATGAGCAGTTCTTC. This sequence encodes CSLWDRDNEQFF.

This clonotype was observed many times. DNA for the CDR3: TGTGCCAGCAGCGCTTGGGCAGACAATCAGCCCCAGCATTTT. This encodes CASSAWADNQPQHF. The chain carries TRBV9 and TRBJ1-5; the D is unclear. Deletions cut 3 bases from V and 3 bases from J, with 10 bases between. Germline CDR1 and CDR2: SGDLS and YYNGEE. This CDR3 has 14 residues.

A note on this clonotype: One base away lies a much larger clone, so this may be a sequencing read error. The chain combines TRBV20-1 with TRBJ2-1; 7 nucleotides agree with TRBD2. Matching the DNA end better, TRBJ2-7 makes the J call doubtful. Germline V lookup: CDR1 DFQATT, CDR2 SNEGSKA (reference sequence). This CDR3 is built from 14 residues. CDR3 nucleotides: TGCAGTGCTAAATGGGAGGGCCTCGACAATGAGCAGTACTTC. Amino acid sequence: CSAKWEGLDNEQYF.

This clonotype occurred many times. The gene calls are TRBV28 and TRBJ2-3; 7 nucleotides agree with TRBD1. V lost 6 bases and J lost 2; bases outside the gene matches: 14. Germline CDR1 MDHEN, CDR2 SYDVKM. CDR3 size: 17 residues. Here the CDR3 DNA reads TGTGCCAGCAGAACACGGGACAGTTTATGGAACACAGATACGCAGTATTTT. Translation: CASRTRDSLWNTDTQYF.

The DNA for the CDR3 is TGTGCCAGCAGCTTAGTTGGGACAACTCTCTCCTACGAGCAGTACTTC. Translation gives CASSLVGTTLSYEQYF. This chain uses TRBV7-2 with TRBJ2-7, with a weak D call TRBD1 (6 bases). Looked up from germline, CDR1 is SGHTA and CDR2 is FQGNSA. Trimming removed 1 base at V and 0 bases at J, with 13 bases between. The CDR3 sequence is 16 residues long.

This clonotype was detected ten times or more. The chain couples TRBV12-3 or TRBV12-4 to TRBJ1-1; 9 bases are a match to TRBD1. The CDR3 length is 15 residues. V trimming: 6 bases; J trimming: 6 bases; junction bases outside the gene matches: 11. CDR3: CASSLYRDRAPEAFF. The CDR3 DNA reads TGTGCCAGCAGCTTGTACCGGGACAGGGCTCCTGAAGCTTTCTTT.

This clonotype has ten or more counts. V usage is TRBV5-1 and J usage is TRBJ2-2; D call uncertain. Trimming took 1 base from V and 5 from J, leaving 12 bases between them. CDR1 and CDR2 (germline): SGHRS, YFSETQ. The length of the CDR3 is 15 residues. The CDR3 region has the DNA TGCGCCAGCAGCTTGTCTTCGAGATCTACCGGGGAGCTGTTTTTT. Translating gives CASSLSSRSTGELFF.

This clonotype was counted at least ten times. V gene TRBV20-1 combines with J gene TRBJ2-1, with 11 bases matching TRBD1. The V gene end was trimmed by 4 bases and the J gene end by 5 bases; junction bases not matched to a gene: 7. The CDR3 consists of 15 residues. Germline CDR1 DFQATT, CDR2 SNEGSKA (reference sequence). CDR3 DNA sequence: TGCAGTGCTACAACTGGGACAGGGGGGAACAATGAGCAGTTCTTC. This sequence encodes CSATTGTGGNNEQFF.

The J gene is TRBJ2-3, the V gene TRBV3-1, with D possibly being TRBD2 (5 bases). Trimming shortened V by 4 bases and J by 6 bases, and 20 bases separated the two germline ends. The CDR3 is 16 amino acids. Germline V gene data show CDR1 as LGHDT and CDR2 as YNNKEL (reference sequence). In nucleotides, the CDR3 is TGTGCCAGCAGCCCCGGCCTCACTAGTGAAAGTGATACGCAGTATTTT. This translates into CASSPGLTSESDTQYF.

This chain uses TRBV5-1 with TRBJ2-7; possibly TRBD2 for D (6 bases). The CDR3 runs to 14 residues. Germline assignment: CDR1 SGHRS and CDR2 YFSETQ. V shed 0 bases and J shed 7 bases, with 14 bases lying between them. DNA for the CDR3: TGCGCCAGCAGCTTGGAGGGACGGGGGTTGGAGCAGTACTTC. It encodes CASSLEGRGLEQYF.

This clonotype was detected ten times or more. This sequence joins TRBV20-1 and TRBJ2-5; 8 nucleotides agree with TRBD1. Germline CDR1 DFQATT, CDR2 SNEGSKA (reference sequence). CDR3 length equals 14 residues. V lost 5 bases and J lost 5; bases outside the gene matches: 10. The CDR3 region has the DNA TGCAGTGCTCGACCCGGACAGGGCGGGGAGACCCAGTACTTC. Translating gives CSARPGQGGETQYF.

On this clonotype: Compared with germline, one end of the junction differs, possibly owing to a read error. The CDR3 region is CASSLGSSAYEQYF. The CDR3 nucleotides read TGCGCCAGCAGCTTGGGATCTAGCGCCTACGAGCAGTACTTC. The V call is TRBV11-2, the J call TRBJ2-7; the D gene is possibly TRBD2 (6 bases). Germline-derived CDR1 and CDR2 are SGHAT and FQNNGV. This CDR3 has 14 amino acids.

The chain has TRBV7-2 and TRBJ2-5, with a possible D match to TRBD2 (6 bases). Trimming stripped 2 bases from V and 0 bases from J, with 13 bases between. The CDR3 is 16 amino acids. In germline, CDR1 is SGHTA, CDR2 FQGNSA. The chain's CDR3 is CASSLSAGPYQETQYF. The DNA for the CDR3 is TGTGCCAGCAGCTTATCCGCGGGACCGTACCAAGAGACCCAGTACTTC. The whole variable domain, filled in from reference TRBV7-2 and TRBJ2-5, reads GAGVSQSPSNKVTEKGKDVELRCDPISGHTALYWYRQSLGQGLEFLIYFQGNSAPDKSGLPSDRFSAERTGGSVSTLTIQRTQQEDSAVYLCASSLSAGPYQETQYFGPGTRLLVL.

CDR3 residues: CSAFGEGGVNTQYF. CDR3 in DNA: TGCAGTGCCTTTGGGGAGGGCGGTGTGAATACGCAGTATTTT. This chain links TRBV20-1 with TRBJ2-3; 7 bases are shared with TRBD2. The CDR3 extends over 14 amino acids. CDR1 is DFQATT, CDR2 SNEGSKA, per germline (reference sequence). The ends lost 6 bases at V and 7 bases at J; junction bases unmatched: 13.

This chain connects TRBV29-1 to TRBJ2-5, with D possibly matching TRBD2 (7 bases). The CDR3 contains 14 residues. CDR1 is SQVTM, CDR2 ANQGSEA, per germline. Deletions cut 6 bases from V and 4 bases from J, with 18 bases between. The CDR3: CSVETQGGGETQYF. The DNA for the CDR3 is TGCAGCGTCGAGACACAGGGAGGGGGAGAGACCCAGTACTTC.

The sample holds many counts of this clonotype. The V gene is TRBV6-6, the J gene TRBJ2-5; TRBD1 might be the D (6 bases). V was shortened by 6 bases and J by 2 bases, with 10 bases between the two germline ends. Looked up from germline, CDR1 is MNHNY and CDR2 is SVGAGI (reference sequence). The CDR3 length is 13 residues. The CDR3 coding sequence is TGTGCCAGCAGCCACAGGGAGCAAGAGACCCAGTACTTC. Translation: CASSHREQETQYF.